This paragraph covers one T cell receptor (beta chain) sequence. This CDR3 has 18 amino acids. Trimming removed 0 bases from V and 0 bases from J; junction bases left unmatched: 7. Per germline, CDR1 LGHNA and CDR2 YNFKEQ. The source of the sample is a study of blood T cell repertoires in COVID-19. Original handling: Nucleated cell number was recorded as an estimate derived from reference gene primer amplification. Clones were sequenced by immunoSEQ multiplex PCR, and TCRdb holds only the in-frame ones, with some missing. From that table come the V and J calls and clone size; the DNA was used to work out D and trimming. The table shows about 99,000 clones, with 70% to 90% occurring only once.

The sequence was collected from a man aged 50 to 59 in a cohort sampled during active COVID-19. This rearrangement joins TRBV4-2 to TRBJ2-2; 7 bases are shared with TRBD2. Sequencing was done on a sample of peripheral blood. The CDR3, as DNA: TGTGCCAGCAGCCAAGATTGGGCTAGCGGCTCGAACACCGGGGAGCTGTTTTTT. This encodes CASSQDWASGSNTGELFF.